These 29 T cell receptor beta chains share one sample of origin, sequenced in a study of T cell responses to AZD1222 COVID-19 vaccine. Generated by immunoSEQ multiplex PCR, the TCRdb table keeps only in-frame clones and is missing some. The data show roughly 120,000 clones, 86% seen once. Sequenced material: peripheral blood, taken on day 0 of AZD1222 vaccination. These receptor sequences come from an adult in good health.

This chain uses TRBV19 with TRBJ1-2, with a tentative D call TRBD1 (5 bases). The CDR3 runs 16 residues. Trimming took off 5 bases at V and 7 bases at J, with 23 bases between the two ends. In germline, CDR1 is LNHDA, CDR2 SQIVND (reference sequence). CDR3 loop: CASSVGTARGSFGYTF. CDR3 coding DNA: TGTGCCAGTAGTGTCGGGACGGCGAGAGGTTCGTTTGGCTACACCTTC.

The V gene is TRBV19, the J gene TRBJ2-3; TRBD1 matches 7 bases. The ends lost 3 bases at V and 4 bases at J; junction bases unmatched: 10. Germline V gives CDR1 LNHDA, CDR2 SQIVND (reference sequence). The CDR3 is made up of 16 amino acids. The CDR3 bases are TGTGCCAGTAGTATTGGGGTAGGGGGCGGCGCAGATACGCAGTATTTT. The encoded protein is CASSIGVGGGADTQYF. The full variable domain, its missing parts supplied by reference TRBV19 and TRBJ2-3, is DGGITQSPKYLFRKEGQNVTLSCEQNLNHDAMYWYRQDPGQGLRLIYYSQIVNDFQKGDIAEGYSVSREKKESFPLTVTSAQKNPTAFYLCASSIGVGGGADTQYFGPGTRLTVL.

V gene TRBV27 combines with J gene TRBJ2-7; 9 bases match TRBD1. Germline CDR1 is MNHEY and CDR2 is SMNVEV (reference sequence). This CDR3 is built from 13 residues. Losses at the gene ends were 6 bases for V and 3 bases for J; bases not matched to a gene: 3. The CDR3 loop reads CASRRQGVYEQYF. CDR3 nucleotides: TGTGCCAGCAGGAGACAGGGGGTCTACGAGCAGTACTTC.

J is TRBJ2-5 and V is TRBV11-2; D is tentatively TRBD1 or TRBD2 (5 bases each). Germline lookup yields CDR1 SGHAT and CDR2 FQNNGV. The CDR3 totals 14 residues. Trimming removed 2 bases at V and 9 bases at J, with 16 bases between. The CDR3, as DNA: TGTGCCAGCAGCTTATCGCAGGGCTGGGGGTCCCAGTACTTC. The encoded protein is CASSLSQGWGSQYF.

The rearrangement uses TRBV14 and TRBJ1-1; maybe TRBD1 (5 bases). V was pared by 0 bases and J by 0 bases, with 17 bases between. From germline, CDR1 is SGHDN and CDR2 FVKESK. The CDR3 is 18 amino acids. CDR3 residues: CASSQDPGIRGMNTEAFF. The CDR3 bases are TGTGCCAGCAGCCAAGACCCGGGGATAAGGGGCATGAACACTGAAGCTTTCTTT.

For the CDR3, the DNA is TGCAGCGTTTCGTCAGGATACGGGACAGGGGCCCACGAGCAGTACTTC. Translated: CSVSSGYGTGAHEQYF. This sequence joins TRBV29-1 and TRBJ2-7; TRBD1 agrees at 10 bases. The CDR3 loop spans 16 amino acids. In germline, CDR1 is SQVTM, CDR2 ANQGSEA. Trimming at V came to 5 bases and at J to 5 bases, leaving 15 bases not matched to a gene.

The V gene is TRBV30, the J gene TRBJ2-7, with a tentative D call TRBD1 (6 bases). Deletions cut 2 bases from V and 0 bases from J, with 17 bases between. Per germline, CDR1 GTSNPN and CDR2 SVGIG (reference sequence). The CDR3 is 16 residues long. The CDR3 DNA sequence: TGTGCCTGGAGTCTCTGGGGACAACACGTCTCCTACGAGCAGTACTTC. It yields the protein CAWSLWGQHVSYEQYF.

The chain uses TRBV18 and TRBJ2-7, with 13 bases matching TRBD2. After removal of 3 bases from V and 2 bases from J, the junction contained 4 bases not matched to a gene. Germline lookup yields CDR1 KGHSH and CDR2 LQKENI. The CDR3 length is 16 residues. CDR3 in amino acids: CASSPELAGGPYEQYF. CDR3 DNA sequence: TGTGCCAGCTCACCCGAACTAGCGGGAGGGCCCTACGAGCAGTACTTC.

This rearrangement joins TRBV7-2 to TRBJ1-1; no firm D call. The length of the CDR3 is 15 residues. Germline CDR1 reads SGHTA; CDR2 reads FQGNSA. Trimming left V 1 base short and J 4 bases short, with 13 bases between. CDR3 sequence reads: CASSLGPEGSTEAFF. CDR3 nucleotide sequence: TGTGCCAGCAGCTTAGGCCCGGAAGGGAGCACTGAAGCTTTCTTT.

This chain joins TRBV7-6 and TRBJ1-6, with D possibly TRBD1 on 5 matching bases. V lost 1 base and J lost 1, with 11 bases in between. The length of the CDR3 is 17 residues. CDR1 and CDR2 (germline): SGHVS, FNYEAQ. The CDR3 region is CASSLGAGWSYNSPLHF. The CDR3 nucleotides are TGTGCCAGCAGCTTAGGGGCAGGGTGGTCCTATAATTCACCCCTCCACTTT.

This chain joins TRBV2 and TRBJ2-3; 8 bases agree with TRBD2. There are 14 residues in the CDR3. After removal of 7 bases from V and 4 bases from J, the junction contained 7 bases not matched to a gene. The germline CDR1 and CDR2 sequences are SNHLY and FYNNEI. CDR3: CASISGGSSDTQYF. CDR3 bases: TGTGCCAGCATATCGGGAGGGTCCTCAGATACGCAGTATTTT.

The chain combines TRBV27 with TRBJ1-1; possibly TRBD1 for D (5 bases). There are 15 residues in the CDR3. Germline V gene sequence: CDR1 MNHEY, CDR2 SMNVEV (reference sequence). Trimming left V 3 bases short and J 1 base short, with 12 bases between. The CDR3 region is CASSFSGQPNTEAFF. The CDR3, as DNA: TGTGCCAGCAGTTTTTCCGGACAACCGAACACTGAAGCTTTCTTT.

The J gene is TRBJ1-2, the V gene TRBV7-9; TRBD1 matches at 8 bases. Trimming at V came to 4 bases and at J to 5 bases, leaving 12 bases not matched to a gene. The CDR3 runs 16 residues. CDR1 is SEHNR, CDR2 FQNEAQ, per germline (reference sequence). CDR3 loop: CASSSYTGGNLYGYTF. CDR3 nucleotide sequence: TGTGCCAGCAGCTCCTACACAGGGGGGAACCTATATGGCTACACCTTC. The variable domain in full, completed from reference TRBV7-9 and TRBJ1-2, reads DTGVSQNPRHKITKRGQNVTFRCDPISEHNRLYWYRQTLGQGPEFLTYFQNEAQLEKSRLLSDRFSAERPKGSFSTLEIQRTEQGDSAMYLCASSSYTGGNLYGYTFGSGTRLTVV.

The chain has TRBV7-9 and TRBJ2-7; perhaps TRBD2 as D (6 bases). Germline loops: CDR1 SEHNR, CDR2 FQNEAQ (reference sequence). The CDR3 is 16 residues long. Between the trimmed V and J ends, which lost 0 bases and 4 bases, there was a span of 16 bases. The CDR3 bases are TGTGCCAGCAGCTTAGCGCGCGTGACTAGTAGTTACGAGCAGTACTTC. Residues: CASSLARVTSSYEQYF.

The J gene is TRBJ1-2, the V gene TRBV28, with TRBD1 matching over 8 bases. V lost 6 bases to trimming and J lost 8 bases; unmatched junction nucleotides: 8. The V gene's germline CDR1 is MDHEN and CDR2 SYDVKM. The CDR3 is 13 residues long. The CDR3 protein is CASSLDRVGGYTF. The CDR3 DNA follows: TGTGCCAGCAGCCTGGACAGGGTAGGAGGCTACACCTTC.

In regard to this clone: One end of the junction varies from germline; a read error may be responsible. The gene calls are TRBV7-7 and TRBJ2-3; TRBD1 aligns across 8 bases. The germline CDR1 and CDR2 sequences are SSHAT and FNYEAQ (reference sequence). This CDR3 has 16 amino acids. CDR3: CASSRGTGGGTDTQYF. The CDR3 region has the DNA TGTGCTAGCAGCCGGGGGACAGGCGGAGGTACAGATACGCAGTATTTT.

J is TRBJ2-7 and V is TRBV9; D is possibly TRBD1 (5 bases). CDR1 and CDR2 from the germline V gene are SGDLS and YYNGEE. Trimming removed 0 bases at V and 2 bases at J, with 9 bases between. The CDR3 spans 14 residues. The CDR3 sequence is CASSVGQGAYEQYF. Here the CDR3 DNA reads TGTGCCAGCAGCGTAGGACAAGGGGCCTACGAGCAGTACTTC.

This clone was counted at least ten times. The chain combines TRBV5-1 with TRBJ2-1; possibly TRBD1 for D (5 bases). The germline CDR1 and CDR2 sequences are SGHRS and YFSETQ. There are 18 residues in the CDR3. V was trimmed by 1 base and J by 0 bases, leaving 17 bases between them. The CDR3 sequence: CASSLRGAQESSYNEQFF. In DNA form, the CDR3 reads TGCGCCAGCAGCTTGAGGGGCGCACAGGAGAGCTCCTACAATGAGCAGTTCTTC.

This chain links TRBV6-6 with TRBJ1-4; D not resolved. The CDR3 contains 15 residues. CDR1 is MNHNY, CDR2 SVGAGI, per germline (reference sequence). V was clipped by 6 bases and J by 2 bases, with 13 bases between them. CDR3 sequence (DNA): TGTGCCAGCAGCCAAGGACGGAGGACTAATGAAAAACTGTTTTTT. Translated, it gives CASSQGRRTNEKLFF.

CDR3 nucleotides: TGTGCCAGCAGCAAAATAGAGGGTTCTCATGGCTACACCTTC. The encoded protein is CASSKIEGSHGYTF. The V and J genes are TRBV21-1 and TRBJ1-2. TRBV21-1 is tagged as a pseudogene. This CDR3 spans 14 amino acids.

This chain joins TRBV27 and TRBJ2-7; 7 positions match TRBD1. The CDR3 is 16 amino acids. Per the germline V gene, CDR1 is MNHEY and CDR2 is SMNVEV (reference sequence). The V gene end was trimmed by 5 bases and the J gene end by 5 bases; junction bases not matched to a gene: 15. In DNA, the CDR3 is TGTGCCAGCAGTAAGCGACAGGGAGTAGGTCGGAACGAGCAGTACTTC. Translation gives CASSKRQGVGRNEQYF.

The rearrangement joins TRBV19 to TRBJ1-1; possibly TRBD1 for D (5 bases). The V gene's germline CDR1 is LNHDA and CDR2 SQIVND (reference sequence). Trimming stripped 4 bases from V and 1 base from J, with 10 bases between. This CDR3 spans 14 amino acids. The CDR3 nucleotides are TGTGCCAGTAGTAATCAGGGAGGGAACACTGAAGCTTTCTTT. Translated, it gives CASSNQGGNTEAFF.

This clone appeared a single time. The rearrangement joins TRBV19 to TRBJ2-6; D may match TRBD1 or TRBD2 (5 bases each). Trimming cost V 3 bases and J 1 base, with 7 bases left between them. The CDR3 covers 15 residues. The germline CDR1 and CDR2 sequences are LNHDA and SQIVND (reference sequence). The CDR3 DNA reads as TGTGCCAGTAGTATTTGGGGGTCTGGGGCCAACGTCCTGACTTTC. Translating gives CASSIWGSGANVLTF.

The V and J genes are TRBV27 and TRBJ1-2, with 9 bases identical to TRBD1. The CDR3 covers 15 residues. The ends lost 5 bases at V and 4 bases at J; junction bases unmatched: 8. In germline, CDR1 is MNHEY, CDR2 SMNVEV (reference sequence). The CDR3 DNA reads as TGTGCCAGCAGTCCCGAGGGACAGGGCCGCTATGGCTACACCTTC. Its protein is CASSPEGQGRYGYTF.

The rearrangement links TRBV14 to TRBJ1-6; tentative D call: TRBD1 (5 bases). This CDR3 region has 16 residues. The V gene's germline CDR1 is SGHDN and CDR2 FVKESK. Trimming cost V 4 bases and J 10 bases, with 20 bases left between them. The CDR3 DNA is TGTGCCAGCAGCCGTAACACCGGGACCCACGGGTCACCCCTCCACTTT. This sequence encodes CASSRNTGTHGSPLHF.

This clone was detected once. V and J are TRBV7-2 and TRBJ1-5; 8 bases agree with TRBD1. The length of the CDR3 is 15 residues. CDR1 and CDR2 from the germline V gene are SGHTA and FQGNSA. After removal of 3 bases from V and 5 bases from J, the junction contained 6 bases not matched to a gene. In DNA, the CDR3 is TGTGCCAGCAGCTTCTACGGACAGGGAGATCAGCCCCAGCATTTT. This encodes CASSFYGQGDQPQHF.

The CDR3 DNA reads TGTGCCAGCAGCAGGCCAGGGGGCATTCAGTACTTC. It translates to CASSRPGGIQYF. The chain combines TRBV7-3 with TRBJ2-4, with 7 bases matching TRBD1. V lost 5 bases to trimming and J lost 9 bases; unmatched junction nucleotides: 4. In germline, CDR1 is SGHTA, CDR2 FQGTGA. This CDR3 spans 12 amino acids.

This chain connects TRBV18 to TRBJ1-5; TRBD1 aligns across 8 bases. After removal of 3 bases from V and 3 bases from J, the junction contained 4 bases not matched to a gene. The CDR3 runs 15 residues. Germline assignment: CDR1 KGHSH and CDR2 LQKENI. CDR3 bases: TGTGCCAGCTCACCGCGACAGGGGACCAATCAGCCCCAGCATTTT. Encoded protein: CASSPRQGTNQPQHF.

V usage is TRBV6-5 and J usage is TRBJ2-7; 9 bases fit TRBD1. The CDR3 is made up of 16 amino acids. Losses at the gene ends were 0 bases for V and 4 bases for J; bases not matched to a gene: 7. CDR1 is MNHEY, CDR2 SVGAGI, per germline. CDR3 nucleotides: TGTGCCAGCAGTTACTCGGGGGGACAGGGAATGTACGAGCAGTACTTC. It encodes CASSYSGGQGMYEQYF.